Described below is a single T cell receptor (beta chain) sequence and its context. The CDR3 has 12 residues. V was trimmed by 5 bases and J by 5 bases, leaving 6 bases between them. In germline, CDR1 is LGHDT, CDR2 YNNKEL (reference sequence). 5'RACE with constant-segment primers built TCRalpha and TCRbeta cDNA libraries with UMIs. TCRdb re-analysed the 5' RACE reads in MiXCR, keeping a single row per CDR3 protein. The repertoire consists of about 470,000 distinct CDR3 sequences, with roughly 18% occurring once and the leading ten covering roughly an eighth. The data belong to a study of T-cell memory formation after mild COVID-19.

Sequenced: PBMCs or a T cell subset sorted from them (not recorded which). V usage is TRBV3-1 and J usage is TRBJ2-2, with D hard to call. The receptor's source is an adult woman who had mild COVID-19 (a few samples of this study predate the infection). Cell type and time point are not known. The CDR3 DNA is TGTGCCAGCAGCTGGACGACCGGGGAGCTGTTTTTT. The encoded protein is CASSWTTGELFF. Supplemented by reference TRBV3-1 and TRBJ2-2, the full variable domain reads DTAVSQTPKYLVTQMGNDKSIKCEQNLGHDTMYWYKQDSKKFLKIMFSYNNKELIINETVPNRFSPKSPDKAHLNLHINSLELGDSAVYFCASSWTTGELFFGEGSRLTVL.